This TCR beta chain was retrieved from a study of response to subunit inactivated influenza vaccine. General study findings and limits: Authors suggested that a seasonal influenza vaccination recruits few new T cells each time.

TCRdb used MiXCR to reprocess the RT-PCR reads, holding one entry per CDR3 protein. The sample carries some 520,000 distinct CDR3 sequences, about 15% recorded once. There are a few counts of this clonotype. Its antigen is not identified. The CDR3 is 15 amino acids. The V segment lost 6 bases and the J segment 4 bases; nucleotides outside the gene matches: 9. Germline CDR1 and CDR2: MDHEN and SYDVKM. The TCR was taken from a man between 50 and 75 years old who received an inactivated influenza vaccine. This specimen was CD4+ T cells sorted from PBMCs, taken 23 months after vaccination. The chain uses TRBV28 and TRBJ2-3, with 8 bases aligning to TRBD1. CDR3 in DNA: TGTGCCAGCAGATCACAGGGGGTGCCGCCAGATACGCAGTATTTT. This sequence encodes CASRSQGVPPDTQYF.